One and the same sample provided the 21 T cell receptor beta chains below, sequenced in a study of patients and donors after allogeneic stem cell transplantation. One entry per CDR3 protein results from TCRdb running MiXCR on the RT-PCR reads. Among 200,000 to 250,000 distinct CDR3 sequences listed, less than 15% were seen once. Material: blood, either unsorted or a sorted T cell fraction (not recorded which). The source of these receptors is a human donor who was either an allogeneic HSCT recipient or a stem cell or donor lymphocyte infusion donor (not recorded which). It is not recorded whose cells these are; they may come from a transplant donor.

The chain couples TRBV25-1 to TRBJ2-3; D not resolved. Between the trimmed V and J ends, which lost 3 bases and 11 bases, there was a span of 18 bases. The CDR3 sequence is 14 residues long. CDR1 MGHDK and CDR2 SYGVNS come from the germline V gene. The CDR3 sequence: CASSEQNVEPLQYF. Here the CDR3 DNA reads TGTGCCAGCAGTGAGCAAAACGTGGAGCCCTTGCAGTATTTT.

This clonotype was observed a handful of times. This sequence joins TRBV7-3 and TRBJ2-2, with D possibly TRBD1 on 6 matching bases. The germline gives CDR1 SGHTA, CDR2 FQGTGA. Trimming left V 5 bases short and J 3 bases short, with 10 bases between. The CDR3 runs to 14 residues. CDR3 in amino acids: CASSPGQHTGELFF. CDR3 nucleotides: TGTGCCAGCAGCCCAGGACAGCACACCGGGGAGCTGTTTTTT.

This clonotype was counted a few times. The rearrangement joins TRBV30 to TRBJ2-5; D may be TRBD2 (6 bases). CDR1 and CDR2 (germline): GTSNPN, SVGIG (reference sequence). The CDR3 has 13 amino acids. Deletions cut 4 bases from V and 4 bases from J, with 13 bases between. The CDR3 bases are TGTGCCTGGATGTCCGGGAGCCCAGAGACCCAGTACTTC. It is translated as CAWMSGSPETQYF.

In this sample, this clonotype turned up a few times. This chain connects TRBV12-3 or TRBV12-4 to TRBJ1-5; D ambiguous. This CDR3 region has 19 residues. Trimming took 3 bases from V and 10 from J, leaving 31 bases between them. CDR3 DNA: TGTGCCAGCAGTTTTCGGACGACTTACACCCCCACCACCGACGCCCCCCAGCATTTT. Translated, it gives CASSFRTTYTPTTDAPQHF.

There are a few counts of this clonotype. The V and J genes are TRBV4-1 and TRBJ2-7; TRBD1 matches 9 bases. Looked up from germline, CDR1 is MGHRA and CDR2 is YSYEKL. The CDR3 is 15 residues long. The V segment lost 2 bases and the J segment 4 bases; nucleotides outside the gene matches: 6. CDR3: CASSQIPGQGYEQYF. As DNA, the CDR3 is TGCGCCAGCAGCCAAATTCCGGGACAGGGATACGAGCAGTACTTC.

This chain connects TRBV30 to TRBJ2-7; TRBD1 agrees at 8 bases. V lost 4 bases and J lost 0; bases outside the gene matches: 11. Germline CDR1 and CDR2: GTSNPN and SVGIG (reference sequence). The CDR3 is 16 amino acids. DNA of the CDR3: TGTGCCTGGACCCCATCGTCAGGGGGCCCCTCCTACGAGCAGTACTTC. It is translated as CAWTPSSGGPSYEQYF.

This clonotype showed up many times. CDR3 loop: CASSGVGFENIQYF. The CDR3 DNA follows: TGTGCCAGCAGCGGGGTGGGGTTTGAAAACATTCAGTACTTC. The chain uses TRBV9 and TRBJ2-4, with D hard to call. Germline CDR1 and CDR2: SGDLS and YYNGEE. The CDR3 totals 14 residues. With 3 bases removed from V and 5 bases from J, the gap between germline ends came to 12 bases.

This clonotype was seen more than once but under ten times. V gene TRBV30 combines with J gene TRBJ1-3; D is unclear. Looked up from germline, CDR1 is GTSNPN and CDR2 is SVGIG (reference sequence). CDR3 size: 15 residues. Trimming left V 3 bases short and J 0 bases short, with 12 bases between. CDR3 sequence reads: CAWSDTFSSGNTIYF. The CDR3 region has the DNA TGTGCCTGGAGCGACACCTTTAGCTCTGGAAACACCATATATTTT. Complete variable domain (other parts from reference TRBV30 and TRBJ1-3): SQTIHQWPATLVQPVGSPLSLECTVEGTSNPNLYWYRQAAGRGLQLLFYSVGIGQISSEVPQNLSASRPQDRQFILSSKKLLLSDSGFYLCAWSDTFSSGNTIYFGEGSWLTVV.

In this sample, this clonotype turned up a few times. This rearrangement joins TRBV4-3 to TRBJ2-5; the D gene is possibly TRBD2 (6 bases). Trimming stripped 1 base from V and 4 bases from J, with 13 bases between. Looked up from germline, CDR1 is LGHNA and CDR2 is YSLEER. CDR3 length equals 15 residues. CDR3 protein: CASSQGRGTAETQYF. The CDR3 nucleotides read TGCGCCAGCAGCCAAGGCCGGGGGACGGCAGAGACCCAGTACTTC.

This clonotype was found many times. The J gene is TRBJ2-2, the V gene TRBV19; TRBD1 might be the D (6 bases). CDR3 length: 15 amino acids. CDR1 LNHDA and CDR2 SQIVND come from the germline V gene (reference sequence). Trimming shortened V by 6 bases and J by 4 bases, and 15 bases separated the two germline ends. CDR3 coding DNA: TGTGCCAGTAGGGCCGGACAGCTTTCCACCGGGGAGCTGTTTTTT. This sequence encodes CASRAGQLSTGELFF.

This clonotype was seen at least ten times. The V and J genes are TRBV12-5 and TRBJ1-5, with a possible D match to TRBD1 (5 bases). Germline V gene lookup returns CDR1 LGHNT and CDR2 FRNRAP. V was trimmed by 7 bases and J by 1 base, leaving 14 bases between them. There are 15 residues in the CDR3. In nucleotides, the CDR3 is TGTGCTAGTGCCCGGGACGGACGAAGCAATCAGCCCCAGCATTTT. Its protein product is CASARDGRSNQPQHF.

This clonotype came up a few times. In DNA form, the CDR3 reads TGTGCCATCAGTCTGGGGCTAGCGGGATACGAGCAGTACTTC. This codes for CAISLGLAGYEQYF. The chain uses TRBV10-3 and TRBJ2-7; 9 bases fit TRBD2. After removal of 5 bases from V and 4 bases from J, the junction contained 6 bases not matched to a gene. The germline CDR1 and CDR2 sequences are ENHRY and SYGVKD. The CDR3 runs to 14 residues.

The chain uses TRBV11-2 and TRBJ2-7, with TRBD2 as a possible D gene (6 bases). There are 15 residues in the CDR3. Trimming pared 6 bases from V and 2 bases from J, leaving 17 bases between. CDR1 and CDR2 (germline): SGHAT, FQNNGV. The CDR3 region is CASSSGTGGPYEQYF. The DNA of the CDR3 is TGTGCCAGCAGTTCCGGGACCGGAGGGCCCTACGAGCAGTACTTC.

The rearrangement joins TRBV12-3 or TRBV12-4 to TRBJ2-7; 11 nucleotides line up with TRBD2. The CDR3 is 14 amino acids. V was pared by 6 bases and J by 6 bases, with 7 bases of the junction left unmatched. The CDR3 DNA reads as TGTGCCAGCAGCCCACGACTAGCGGGACCCGAGCAGTACTTC. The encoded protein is CASSPRLAGPEQYF.

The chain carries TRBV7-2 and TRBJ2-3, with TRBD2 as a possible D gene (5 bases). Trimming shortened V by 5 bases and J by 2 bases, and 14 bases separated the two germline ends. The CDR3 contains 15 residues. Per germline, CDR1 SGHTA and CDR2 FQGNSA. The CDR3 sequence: CASSPGIQITDTQYF. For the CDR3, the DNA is TGTGCCAGCAGCCCCGGGATACAGATCACAGATACGCAGTATTTT.

CDR3 sequence reads: CASSEPGLAGQYEQYF. The DNA for the CDR3 is TGTGCCAGCAGTGAACCGGGACTAGCGGGGCAGTACGAGCAGTACTTC. J is TRBJ2-7 and V is TRBV25-1; 13 bases map to TRBD2. V lost 2 bases and J lost 4; bases outside the gene matches: 5. Germline assignment: CDR1 MGHDK and CDR2 SYGVNS. The length of the CDR3 is 16 residues.

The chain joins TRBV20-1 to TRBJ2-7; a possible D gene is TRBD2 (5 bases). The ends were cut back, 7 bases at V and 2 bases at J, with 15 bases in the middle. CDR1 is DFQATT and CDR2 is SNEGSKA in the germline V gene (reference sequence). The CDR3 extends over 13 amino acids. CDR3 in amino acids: CSVEGPGAYEQYF. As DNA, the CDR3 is TGCAGTGTTGAGGGTCCCGGCGCCTACGAGCAGTACTTC.

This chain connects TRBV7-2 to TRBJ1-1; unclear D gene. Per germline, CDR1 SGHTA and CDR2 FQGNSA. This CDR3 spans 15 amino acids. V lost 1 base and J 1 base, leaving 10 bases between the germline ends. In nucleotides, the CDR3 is TGTGCCAGCAGCTTAGGAGGGAGAACGAACACTGAAGCTTTCTTT. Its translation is CASSLGGRTNTEAFF.

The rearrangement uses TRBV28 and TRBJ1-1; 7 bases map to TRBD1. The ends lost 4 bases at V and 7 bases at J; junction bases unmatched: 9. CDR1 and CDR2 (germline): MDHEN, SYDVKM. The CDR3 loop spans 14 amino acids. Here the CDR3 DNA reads TGTGCCAGCAGTTCCTCCGGGACAGCTGGTGAAGCTTTCTTT. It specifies CASSSSGTAGEAFF.

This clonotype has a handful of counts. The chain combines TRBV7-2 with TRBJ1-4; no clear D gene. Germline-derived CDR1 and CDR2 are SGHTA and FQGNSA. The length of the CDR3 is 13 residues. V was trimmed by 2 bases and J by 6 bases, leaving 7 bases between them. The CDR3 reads CASSLREDEKLFF. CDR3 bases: TGTGCCAGCAGCTTAAGGGAGGATGAAAAACTGTTTTTT.

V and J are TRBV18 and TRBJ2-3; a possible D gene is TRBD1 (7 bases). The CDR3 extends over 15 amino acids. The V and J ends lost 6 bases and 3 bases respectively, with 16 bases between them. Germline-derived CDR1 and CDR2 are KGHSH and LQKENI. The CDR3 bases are TGTGCCAGCTCCCTAGACAGGGCGGGGACAGATACGCAGTATTTT. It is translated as CASSLDRAGTDTQYF.